These 2 T cell receptor beta chains were all obtained from the same sample, sequenced in a study of cytomegalovirus exposure and HLA in healthy donors. Both 60 Vbeta primers and 13 Jbeta primers went into the PCR. TCRdb keeps only in-frame clones here, not all; method: immunoSEQ multiplex PCR. This table holds about 130,000 clones, approximately 79% found once. Material for sequencing was PBMCs. These receptors were taken from a man aged 18 to 30 in good health and CMV-seropositive.

The rearrangement uses TRBV9 and TRBJ2-7; TRBD2 is a possible D gene (5 bases). This CDR3 contains 15 residues. Germline-derived CDR1 and CDR2 are SGDLS and YYNGEE. V lost 4 bases to trimming and J lost 3 bases, with 17 bases between them. DNA of the CDR3: TGTGCCAGCAGCCCAAGCGGAGTCCCACACTACGAGCAGTACTTC. Its translation is CASSPSGVPHYEQYF.

In DNA, the CDR3 is TGTGCCAGCTCCGCGACAGGGAACATCCGTCCCCAGCATTTT. It translates to CASSATGNIRPQHF. The rearrangement links TRBV18 to TRBJ1-5; 7 bases agree with TRBD1. Trimming at V came to 6 bases and at J to 10 bases, leaving 12 bases not matched to a gene. CDR3 size: 14 residues. Germline values: CDR1 KGHSH, CDR2 LQKENI.